The 9 T cell receptor beta chains reported below all come from one sample, sequenced in a study of shared clonotypes between healthy human individuals. Using immunoSEQ multiplex PCR, the repertoire was profiled, and TCRdb retains in-frame clones only, with some absent. This table has just over 2,000,000 clones, approximately 94% appearing once. The naive CD8 subset, CD45RO-negative cells positively selected for CCR7, excluded terminally differentiated effector memory CD45RA+ cells. Source material: naive CD8+ T cells sorted from blood. The receptor source for this set is a man younger than 30 in good health.

The V and J genes are TRBV19 and TRBJ1-1; D not resolved. The CDR3 sequence is 14 residues long. Per the germline V gene, CDR1 is LNHDA and CDR2 is SQIVND (reference sequence). V was cut by 5 bases and J by 6 bases, with 16 bases left in between. This CDR3 is CASSDLTGLAEAFF. The CDR3 DNA follows: TGTGCCAGTAGTGATCTCACGGGCCTCGCTGAAGCTTTCTTT. Full variable domain (outside the CDR3, taken from reference TRBV19 and TRBJ1-1): DGGITQSPKYLFRKEGQNVTLSCEQNLNHDAMYWYRQDPGQGLRLIYYSQIVNDFQKGDIAEGYSVSREKKESFPLTVTSAQKNPTAFYLCASSDLTGLAEAFFGQGTRLTVV.

Of note for this clone: Within the sample, other DNA sequences also encode this same CDR3. The chain uses TRBV5-4 and TRBJ1-1; D call uncertain. Germline V gene sequence: CDR1 SGHNT, CDR2 YYREEE (reference sequence). The CDR3 length is 14 residues. Deletions cut 0 bases from V and 0 bases from J, with 6 bases between. CDR3: CASSLGGLNTEAFF. As DNA, the CDR3 is TGTGCCAGCAGCTTGGGGGGTTTGAACACTGAAGCTTTCTTT.

Only one count was recorded for this clone. Other DNA sequences of this sample code for an identical CDR3. The genes are TRBV7-9 and TRBJ2-3; unclear D gene. Germline lookup yields CDR1 SEHNR and CDR2 FQNEAQ (reference sequence). This CDR3 contains 15 residues. The V gene lost 1 base and the J gene lost 0 bases, with 8 bases spanning the gap. The CDR3 loop is CASSLGALSTDTQYF. CDR3 in DNA: TGTGCCAGCAGCTTAGGCGCGCTTAGCACAGATACGCAGTATTTT.

The chain is built from TRBV13 and TRBJ2-1; TRBD1 matches at 10 bases. The CDR3 consists of 14 residues. Germline CDR1 is PRHDT and CDR2 is FYEKMQ (reference sequence). J was trimmed by 10 bases and V by 7 bases; bases with no gene match: 10. This CDR3 is CASIRQGARLEQFF. The CDR3 region has the DNA TGTGCCAGCATCCGACAGGGGGCGCGTTTAGAGCAGTTCTTC.

This sequence joins TRBV11-2 and TRBJ2-7; maybe TRBD1 (5 bases). The CDR3 contains 16 residues. V was trimmed by 7 bases and J by 4 bases, leaving 23 bases between them. CDR1 and CDR2 from the germline V gene are SGHAT and FQNNGV. CDR3 region: CASTRSGVQGVYEQYF. Written as DNA, the CDR3 is TGTGCCAGCACCCGATCCGGAGTCCAGGGCGTGTACGAGCAGTACTTC.

The chain combines TRBV6-1 with TRBJ2-7; D is ambiguous. The CDR3 has 11 residues. Germline-derived CDR1 and CDR2 are MNHNS and SASEGT. Trimming removed 5 bases from V and 7 bases from J, with 9 bases in between. CDR3 loop: CASSNSWEQYF. DNA for the CDR3: TGTGCCAGCAGTAACAGTTGGGAGCAGTACTTC.

The V call is TRBV5-6, the J call TRBJ1-5; D is unresolved. This CDR3 spans 18 amino acids. Per germline, CDR1 SGHDT and CDR2 YYEEEE. V lost 2 bases and J 4 bases, leaving 22 bases between the germline ends. The DNA of the CDR3 is TGTGCCAGCAGCTTAGGGCGAGATATTTGGGCAGTTAATCAGCCCCAGCATTTT. This gives the protein CASSLGRDIWAVNQPQHF.

The chain joins TRBV9 to TRBJ2-1; 8 bases line up with TRBD1. V lost 3 bases and J lost 3; bases outside the gene matches: 5. This CDR3 has 15 residues. Germline-derived CDR1 and CDR2 are SGDLS and YYNGEE. The CDR3 DNA sequence: TGTGCCAGCAGCGCAGAGGACAGGGTCTACAATGAGCAGTTCTTC. This translates into CASSAEDRVYNEQFF.

The chain employs TRBV11-1 and TRBJ2-7, with unresolved D. Trimming removed 4 bases at V and 2 bases at J, with 9 bases between. CDR1 is SGHAT, CDR2 FQDESV, per germline (reference sequence). The CDR3 length is 13 residues. DNA of the CDR3: TGTGCCAGCAGCTCGGACCAGACCTACGAGCAGTACTTC. This gives the protein CASSSDQTYEQYF.